This T cell receptor beta chain is from a study of cytomegalovirus exposure and HLA in healthy donors (dated by TCRdb to 2015 to 2018). With respect to the entire study: According to an earlier analysis of 587 of the donors, 200 million or so T cells yielded over 100 million unique TCR beta sequences and about 300 Gb of sequence data. An early release that covered fewer than 750 HLA-typed donors contained 300 to 350 gigabases of sequencing data and some 87 million unique TCR sequences. The genetic ancestry cluster associated with self-reported Caucasian donors included 70% to 85% of the 398 genotyped donors. The study aimed to test whether signatures of past pathogen exposure could be identified by cataloging public T cell receptors. The study profiled the T cell repertoires of under 850 subjects by immunosequencing and related them to cytomegalovirus serostatus. Besides the first cohort of 666 subjects, a separate validation cohort made up of over a hundred different subjects was used. To predict cytomegalovirus infection status, the study combined high-throughput TCR immunosequencing, statistical association of individual TCRs with disease status, and machine learning. To study patterns of TCR occurrence, a later analysis re-analyzed previously published TCR beta repertoires from around 670 donors and added high-resolution HLA genotyping. In the later analysis, no new phenotypic data were used to find candidate immune exposures; instead, reliance was placed on TCR beta sequences and their occurrence across donors. An earlier analysis of 587 of the donors applied high-throughput TCR beta sequencing to assess whether each TCR beta V gene segment acted as functional or pseudogenic. Donor age, sex, ethnicity and CMV serostatus were compiled alongside the repertoire data. In a later genetic analysis, genome-wide SNP genotypes for 398 of the 666 donors were used, and that subset was treated as a discovery cohort. Every repertoire in the discovery cohort had been generated on one and the same sequencing platform. HLA typing covered class I and class II loci at four-digit resolution. The number of donors typed differed by locus, with roughly 629-640 for A, B, C, DRB1 and DQB1, around 500 for DQA1, over 600 for DPA1, and some 450 for DPB1. Four to six DR-DQ haplotypes were handled as single units for association and clustering, since linkage in the cohort was strong. Among around 400 genotyped donors of the cohort, an average of around 240,000 unique TCR beta nucleotide sequences were sequenced per donor, about a sixth of them non-productive. Summary of the overall study and its limitations: While some public TCRs were present in many individuals, most TCR sequences turned up only very rarely across donors. A cluster of highly shared sequence variants was judged likely to be a technical artifact of the sequencing pipeline. Because counts were too low, 15 or so rarely observed V segments, including chromosome 9 orphons, were excluded from the earlier analysis of a few hundred of the donors. HLA typing was unavailable for some donors at each locus, so association tests used only the typed subset. A further reported finding was that TCR beta sequences accurately predicted the HLA-A and HLA-B alleles for most subjects in the first cohort. In a later analysis, 15,000 to 20,000 TCR beta sequences were associated with specific HLA alleles at a false discovery rate of 0.05. Three of the identified cytomegalovirus-associated TCR beta chains were confirmed in vitro to be specific for cytomegalovirus antigens. In both the original and validation cohorts, the classifier was reported to diagnose cytomegalovirus status with high specificity and sensitivity. In the study, approximately 160 TCR beta chains were listed as associated with cytomegalovirus. In a later genetic analysis, fewer N-insertions in productive TCRs were reported among donors in an Asian-associated ancestry cluster than the roughly 710-donor mean. In a later analysis, HLA-associated TCR beta chains were found to be more clonally expanded and to have lower generation probabilities than equally common non-associated chains. Because the 87-base-pair reads could not distinguish some IMGT-functional V segments, including TRBV6-2 and TRBV6-3, those segments were excluded. In a later analysis, most CMV-associated TCR beta chains were found to appear HLA-restricted, with HLA associations seemingly driven largely by CMV exposure. The authors suggested that the approach could potentially be generalized to other disease states and immunological phenotypes. According to a later analysis, parvovirus B19, influenza, CMV and Epstein-Barr virus appeared linked to several top co-occurrence clusters. Assigning TCR associations to individual alleles was difficult when HLA alleles, especially DR and DQ, strongly co-occurred. CMV serostatus was the only immune exposure information available for the cohort. In a later analysis, TCR association rates were found to vary across HLA loci, with the most associated TCRs seen for DRB1 alleles and the fewest for HLA-C alleles. Roughly uniform sequencing depth across donors was assumed in presence/absence analyses, although this assumption may not hold. Correlated functional status among segregating V segments might reflect linkage disequilibrium, but an unknown experimental factor could not be ruled out. In an earlier analysis of about 600 of the donors, most TCR beta V segments appeared in productive rearrangements about 87% or about 30% of the time, broadly matching IMGT annotations. Only TCR beta chains were sequenced in this cohort, and the absence of alpha or paired-chain data limited detectable features. V-gene and J-gene trimming of TCR beta chains was associated with a missense DCLRE1C variant in a later genetic analysis, and the association was replicated in an independent cohort.

The method was the immunoSEQ multiplex PCR assay. For the multiplex PCR, a mixture combining 60 forward primers for TCR Vbeta segments and 13 reverse primers for TCR Jbeta segments was used. The CDR3 region of rearranged TCR beta genes was amplified from genomic DNA with a multiplex PCR assay. On the Illumina HiSeq System, the amplified TCR beta libraries were sequenced as 87-base-pair reads. On the authors' methods: A later analysis counted around 72 million unique TCR beta chains across the 640 or so repertoires, and 9.5 million to 11 million of these chains were shared by at least two donors. Raw reads were error-corrected and collapsed into unique sequences with a nearest-neighbor algorithm that merged closely related sequences to remove PCR and sequencing errors. To assign V, D and J gene segments, CDR3 sequences were aligned to IMGT reference sequences. For a sequence to be retained, a match of at least six nucleotides was required to both a V gene segment and a J gene segment. A rearrangement counted as productive if the CDR3 had no stop codons and remained in frame with V and J, and every other rearrangement counted as non-productive. Following IMGT convention, CDR3 was defined as the stretch from the second conserved V-encoded cysteine to the conserved J-encoded phenylalanine. The earlier analysis of around 640 of the donors excluded sequences that lacked an unambiguous match to a single V gene segment. An earlier analysis of several hundred of the donors called V segments functional above 56.7% productive rearrangements and segregating when the between-donor standard deviation exceeded 5%. A statistical classification framework was built for diagnosing cytomegalovirus status from the catalog of TCR beta chain sequences. In a later analysis, TCR nucleotide sequences were compared against IMGT/GENE-DB human TR gene sequences so that V and J genes could be assigned. The TCRdist pipeline was used in a later analysis to assign CDR3 sequences and most-parsimonious VDJ recombination scenarios. In a later analysis, every TCR beta chain was defined by the combination of its CDR3 amino acid sequence and its V-gene family, and reads without a unique V-gene family were dropped. A later analysis removed 500 to 650 highly shared, low-generation-probability nucleotide sequences to deal with suspected cross-contamination and a sequencing artifact. In a later analysis, a clonal expansion index was calculated for each public chain from normalized within-repertoire ranks of inferred template counts. A later analysis computed generation probabilities with a VDJ recombination model fitted to out-of-frame rearrangements, and checked the results against IGoR. Hypergeometric tests were used in a later analysis to score TCR-TCR, TCR-HLA and TCR-CMV co-occurrence, with a repertoire-size bias correction applied to the TCR pairs. To estimate false discovery rates, a later analysis permuted the HLA or CMV assignments 20 times. In a later analysis, co-occurring TCRs were grouped using DBSCAN, and TCRdist sequence similarity was added for clustering within HLA-allele-positive subsets. Repertoires with fewer than 30,000 or more than 120,000 public chains, plus five repertoires with anomalous nucleotide sharing, were excluded from co-occurrence clustering. Drawn from immuneACCESS, this table holds only the in-frame rearrangements with V and J called that TCRdb kept. Clones are partly lost; checked studies trace under half to an unresolved V gene and leave the rest unexplained. That table gives V, J and clone size, and the DNA gave D and trimming. This sample is represented by over 130,000 clones; 70% to 80% of them were singletons. The ten biggest clones cover around 6.6% of the sample.

The CDR3 sequence holds 15 residues, the cysteine and phenylalanine included. The DNA shown is the 45-base CDR3, in frame from base 1. CDR1 and CDR2 are drawn from the germline V gene: SGHRS, YFSETQ. After removal of 0 bases from V and 3 bases from J, the junction retains 4 bases not matched to a gene. In total, roughly 710 healthy bone marrow donors made up the cohort. At the time of sampling, all cohort members were nominally healthy, though unrecorded immune exposures were likely present. The donor tested CMV seropositive and was one of the 289 seropositive cohort members. A peripheral blood sample was provided by each donor, and peripheral blood mononuclear cells were used for TCR beta sequencing. The Qiagen DNeasy Blood Extraction Kit was used to extract genomic DNA from the blood cell samples. With respect to this clone: What antigen it recognizes has not been identified. Per-nucleotide qualities are absent, and no much larger clonotype sits a single base away.

Recombination connected TRBV5-1 to TRBJ2-5, and 8 junctional nucleotides match TRBD2. Sequenced sample: PBMCs. This TCR came from a woman aged 40-49 years in good health and CMV-seropositive. The DNA is as follows: TGCGCCAGCAGCTTGGCGGGGGGGGCCGAAGAGACCCAGTACTTC. Its amino acids are CASSLAGGAEETQYF.